Presented here are 15 T cell receptor beta chains from one specimen sequenced in a study of control samples from healthy donors and cancer patients. Profiled with immunoSEQ multiplex PCR; TCRdb holds only in-frame clones, not every one. The data hold 98,000 or so clones, with about four fifths observed a single time. Source material: blood. The receptors originated from a woman aged 25 to 39 in good health.

The V gene is TRBV4-3, the J gene TRBJ1-2; D unclear. Germline CDR1 reads LGHNA; CDR2 reads YSLEER. This CDR3 region has 15 residues. V lost 0 bases and J 8 bases, leaving 16 bases between the germline ends. CDR3: CASSQDPRIGDGYTF. Written as DNA, the CDR3 is TGCGCCAGCAGCCAAGATCCCCGGATCGGCGACGGCTACACCTTC.

The chain recombines TRBV12-3 or TRBV12-4 with TRBJ2-5; D remains ambiguous. Trimming stripped 4 bases from V and 3 bases from J, with 9 bases between. The CDR3 is 13 amino acids. CDR3 nucleotide sequence: TGTGCCAGCAGTTCGACGAGCAAAGAGACCCAGTACTTC. Translating it yields CASSSTSKETQYF.

The gene calls are TRBV2 and TRBJ1-1; D is ambiguous. With 1 base removed from V and 4 bases from J, the gap between germline ends came to 13 bases. Germline loops: CDR1 SNHLY, CDR2 FYNNEI. The CDR3 covers 15 residues. CDR3 sequence reads: CASSEGGRVVTEAFF. CDR3 nucleotides: TGTGCCAGCAGTGAAGGCGGCCGGGTTGTCACTGAAGCTTTCTTT.

CDR3 sequence: CASSLSIVGGRHTQYF. The CDR3 coding sequence is TGTGCCAGCAGTTTATCGATTGTGGGGGGGCGACATACGCAGTATTTT. The V gene is TRBV27, the J gene TRBJ2-3; D possibly corresponds to TRBD2 (7 bases). The V end lost 0 bases, the J end lost 7 bases, and 17 bases lay between the germline ends. This CDR3 has 16 residues. Germline CDR1 MNHEY, CDR2 SMNVEV (reference sequence).

V is TRBV2 and J is TRBJ1-5; 10 bases map to TRBD1. CDR1 SNHLY and CDR2 FYNNEI come from the germline V gene. This CDR3 is built from 16 residues. Trimming removed 6 bases from V and 2 bases from J; junction bases left unmatched: 7. The CDR3: CASRIRQGAGNQPQHF. The CDR3 coding sequence is TGTGCCAGCAGAATACGACAGGGGGCTGGCAATCAGCCCCAGCATTTT.

The J gene is TRBJ1-5, the V gene TRBV7-2; 9 nucleotides match TRBD1. V lost 0 bases and J lost 3; bases outside the gene matches: 9. CDR1 and CDR2 (germline): SGHTA, FQGNSA. CDR3 size: 18 residues. The CDR3 bases are TGTGCCAGCAGCTTAGCCGCCGGGACAGGGTCAGCCAATCAGCCCCAGCATTTT. It specifies CASSLAAGTGSANQPQHF. The full variable domain, its missing parts supplied by reference TRBV7-2 and TRBJ1-5, is GAGVSQSPSNKVTEKGKDVELRCDPISGHTALYWYRQSLGQGLEFLIYFQGNSAPDKSGLPSDRFSAERTGGSVSTLTIQRTQQEDSAVYLCASSLAAGTGSANQPQHFGDGTRLSIL.

The genes are TRBV20-1 and TRBJ1-5, with 9 bases identical to TRBD1. Trimming removed 3 bases from V and 7 bases from J; junction bases left unmatched: 4. Germline V gene lookup returns CDR1 DFQATT and CDR2 SNEGSKA (reference sequence). The CDR3 sequence is 13 residues long. The CDR3 nucleotides read TGCAGTGCTAGTAGACAGGGGGGACAGCCCCAGCATTTT. Its protein is CSASRQGGQPQHF.

The chain joins TRBV12-3 or TRBV12-4 to TRBJ1-4; D is unresolved. This CDR3 is built from 13 residues. The V and J ends lost 1 base and 4 bases respectively, with 4 bases between them. This CDR3 is CASSLVSNEKLFF. Written as DNA, the CDR3 is TGTGCCAGCAGTTTAGTCAGTAATGAAAAACTGTTTTTT.

The rearrangement joins TRBV30 to TRBJ1-3; no clear D gene. CDR1 and CDR2 (germline): GTSNPN, SVGIG (reference sequence). The CDR3 loop spans 11 amino acids. V lost 6 bases and J 1 base, leaving 4 bases between the germline ends. Here the CDR3 reads CACGSGNTIYF. The CDR3 DNA reads as TGTGCCTGCGGATCTGGAAACACCATATATTTT.

In its sample, this clone was seen once. The chain is built from TRBV19 and TRBJ1-3; D might be TRBD1 (6 bases). The V and J ends lost 5 bases and 0 bases respectively, with 14 bases between them. This CDR3 has 16 amino acids. Germline V gene data show CDR1 as LNHDA and CDR2 as SQIVND (reference sequence). The CDR3 nucleotides read TGTGCCAGTAGTCTCAGGGGACGGTACTCTGGAAACACCATATATTTT. As protein: CASSLRGRYSGNTIYF. The full variable domain, completed using reference TRBV19 and TRBJ1-3, is DGGITQSPKYLFRKEGQNVTLSCEQNLNHDAMYWYRQDPGQGLRLIYYSQIVNDFQKGDIAEGYSVSREKKESFPLTVTSAQKNPTAFYLCASSLRGRYSGNTIYFGEGSWLTVV.

The chain joins TRBV5-1 to TRBJ1-2; 9 bases match TRBD1. The CDR3 sequence is 13 residues long. From germline, CDR1 is SGHRS and CDR2 YFSETQ. The trim removed 6 bases at V and 7 bases at J, leaving 7 bases unmatched. CDR3 amino acids: CASTETGGVGYTF. The CDR3 nucleotides read TGCGCCAGCACGGAAACAGGGGGCGTTGGCTACACCTTC.

This rearrangement joins TRBV5-1 to TRBJ2-5; D is unresolved. V gave up 4 bases and J gave up 0 bases, with 13 bases separating them. CDR1 is SGHRS and CDR2 is YFSETQ in the germline V gene. The CDR3 runs 15 residues. The CDR3, as DNA: TGCGCCAGCAGCCCCTTCTGGGGTTACCAAGAGACCCAGTACTTC. It specifies CASSPFWGYQETQYF.

The count of this clone is one. CDR3 sequence (DNA): TGTGCCAGTAGTTCCACGGACTGGGGAGATACGCAGTATTTT. Translation gives CASSSTDWGDTQYF. The rearrangement links TRBV19 to TRBJ2-3; tentative D call: TRBD2 (5 bases). The CDR3 loop spans 14 amino acids. Deletions cut 5 bases from V and 5 bases from J, with 14 bases between. CDR1 and CDR2 from the germline V gene are LNHDA and SQIVND (reference sequence).

This clone was seen only a few times. CDR3 nucleotide sequence: TGTGCCAGTAGTATGCGGACAGGTGGAAACACCATATATTTT. Protein: CASSMRTGGNTIYF. The chain combines TRBV19 with TRBJ1-3, with TRBD1 identical over 7 bases. Losses at the gene ends were 3 bases for V and 3 bases for J; bases not matched to a gene: 2. Germline-derived CDR1 and CDR2 are LNHDA and SQIVND (reference sequence). The length of the CDR3 is 14 residues. Variable domain in full (rest from reference TRBV19 and TRBJ1-3): DGGITQSPKYLFRKEGQNVTLSCEQNLNHDAMYWYRQDPGQGLRLIYYSQIVNDFQKGDIAEGYSVSREKKESFPLTVTSAQKNPTAFYLCASSMRTGGNTIYFGEGSWLTVV.

This chain uses TRBV18 with TRBJ1-3; D gene uncertain. This CDR3 spans 15 amino acids. V was pared by 3 bases and J by 0 bases, with 9 bases between. CDR1 KGHSH and CDR2 LQKENI come from the germline V gene. Here the CDR3 DNA reads TGTGCCAGCTCACCGAGGGTTGGCTCTGGAAACACCATATATTTT. This codes for CASSPRVGSGNTIYF.